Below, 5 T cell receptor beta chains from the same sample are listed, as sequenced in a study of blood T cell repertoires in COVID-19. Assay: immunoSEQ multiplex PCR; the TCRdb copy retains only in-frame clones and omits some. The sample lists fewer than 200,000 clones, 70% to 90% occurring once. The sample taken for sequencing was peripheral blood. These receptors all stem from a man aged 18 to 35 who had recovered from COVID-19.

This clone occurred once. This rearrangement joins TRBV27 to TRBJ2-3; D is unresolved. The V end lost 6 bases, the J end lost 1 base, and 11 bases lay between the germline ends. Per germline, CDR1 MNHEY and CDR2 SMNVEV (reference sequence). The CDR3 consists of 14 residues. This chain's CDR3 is CASRRQPGTDTQYF. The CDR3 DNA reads TGTGCCAGCAGGAGACAACCGGGCACAGATACGCAGTATTTT.

The CDR3 sequence: CASSHPTGELFF. The CDR3 DNA reads TGCGCCAGCAGCCATCCAACCGGGGAGCTGTTTTTT. The chain recombines TRBV4-1 with TRBJ2-2; D remains unclear. The CDR3 is made up of 12 amino acids. CDR1 and CDR2 from the germline V gene are MGHRA and YSYEKL. Trimming took 3 bases from V and 5 from J, leaving 4 bases between them.

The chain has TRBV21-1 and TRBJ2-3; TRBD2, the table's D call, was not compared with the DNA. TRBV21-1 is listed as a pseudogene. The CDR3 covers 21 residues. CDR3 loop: CASSKNREGQPAARDPDTQYF. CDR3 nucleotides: TGTGCCAGCAGCAAAAATCGGGAGGGACAGCCCGCCGCCCGGGATCCAGATACGCAGTATTTT.

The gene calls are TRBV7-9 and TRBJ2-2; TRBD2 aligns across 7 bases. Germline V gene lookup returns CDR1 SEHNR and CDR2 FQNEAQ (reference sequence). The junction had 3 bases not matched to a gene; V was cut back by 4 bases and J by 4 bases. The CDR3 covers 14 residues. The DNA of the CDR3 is TGTGCCAGCAGCTCCCGGACTAGCACCGGGGAGCTGTTTTTT. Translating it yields CASSSRTSTGELFF.

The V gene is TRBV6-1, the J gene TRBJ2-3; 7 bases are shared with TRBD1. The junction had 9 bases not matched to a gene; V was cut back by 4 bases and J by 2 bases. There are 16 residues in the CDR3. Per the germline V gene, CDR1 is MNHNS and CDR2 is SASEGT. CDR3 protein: CASSAVWDSNTDTQYF. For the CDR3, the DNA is TGTGCCAGCAGTGCGGTTTGGGACAGCAACACAGATACGCAGTATTTT.